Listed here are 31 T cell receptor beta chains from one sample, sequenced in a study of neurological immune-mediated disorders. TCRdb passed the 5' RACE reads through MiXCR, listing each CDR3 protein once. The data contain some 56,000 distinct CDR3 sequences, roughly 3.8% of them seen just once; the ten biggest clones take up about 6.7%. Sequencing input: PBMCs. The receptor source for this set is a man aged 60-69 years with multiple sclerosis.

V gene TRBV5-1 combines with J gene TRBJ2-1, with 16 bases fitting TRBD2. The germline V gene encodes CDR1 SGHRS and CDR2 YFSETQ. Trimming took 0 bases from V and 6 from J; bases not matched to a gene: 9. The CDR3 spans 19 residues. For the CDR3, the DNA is TGCGCCAGCAGCTTGGTGGGACTAGCGGGAGGGCTCTTTGGCAATGAGCAGTTCTTC. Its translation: CASSLVGLAGGLFGNEQFF. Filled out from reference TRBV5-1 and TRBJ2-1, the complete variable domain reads KAGVTQTPRYLIKTRGQQVTLSCSPISGHRSVSWYQQTPGQGLQFLFEYFSETQRNKGNFPGRFSGRQFSNSRSEMNVSTLELGDSALYLCASSLVGLAGGLFGNEQFFGPGTRLTVL.

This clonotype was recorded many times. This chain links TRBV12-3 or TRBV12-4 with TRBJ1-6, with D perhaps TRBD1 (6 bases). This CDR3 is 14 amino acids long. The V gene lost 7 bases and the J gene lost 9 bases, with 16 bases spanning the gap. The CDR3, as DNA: TGTGCCAGCACCCTTGGGACAAGCGGTTCACCCCTCCACTTT. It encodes CASTLGTSGSPLHF.

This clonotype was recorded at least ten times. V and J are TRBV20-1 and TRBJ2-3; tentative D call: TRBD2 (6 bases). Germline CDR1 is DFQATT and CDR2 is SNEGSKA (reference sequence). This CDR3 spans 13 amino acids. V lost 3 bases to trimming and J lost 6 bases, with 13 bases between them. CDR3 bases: TGCAGTGCTAGCGGGAGTGTCGGGGATACGCAGTATTTT. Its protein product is CSASGSVGDTQYF.

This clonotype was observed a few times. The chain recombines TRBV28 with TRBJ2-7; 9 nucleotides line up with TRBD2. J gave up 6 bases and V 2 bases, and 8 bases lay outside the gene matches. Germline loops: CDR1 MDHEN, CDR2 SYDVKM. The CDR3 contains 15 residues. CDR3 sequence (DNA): TGTGCCAGCAGTTTAGGTGGTAGCGGGAGAGCCGAGCAGTACTTC. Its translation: CASSLGGSGRAEQYF. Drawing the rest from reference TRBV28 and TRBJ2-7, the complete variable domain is DVKVTQSSRYLVKRTGEKVFLECVQDMDHENMFWYRQDPGLGLRLIYFSYDVKMKEKGDIPEGYSVSREKKERFSLILESASTNQTSMYLCASSLGGSGRAEQYFGPGTRLTVT.

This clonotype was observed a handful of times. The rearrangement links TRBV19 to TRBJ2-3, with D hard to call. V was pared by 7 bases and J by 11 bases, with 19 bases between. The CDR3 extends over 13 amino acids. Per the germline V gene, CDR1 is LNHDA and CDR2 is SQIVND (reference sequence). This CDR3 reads CASTSLDWGRQYF. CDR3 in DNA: TGTGCCAGTACCTCATTGGATTGGGGAAGGCAGTATTTT.

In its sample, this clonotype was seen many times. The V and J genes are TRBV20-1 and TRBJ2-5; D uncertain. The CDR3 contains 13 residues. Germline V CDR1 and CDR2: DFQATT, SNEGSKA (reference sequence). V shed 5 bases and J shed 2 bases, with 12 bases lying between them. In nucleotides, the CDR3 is TGCAGTGCTCGGGCGGCTGGGCAAGAGACCCAGTACTTC. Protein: CSARAAGQETQYF.

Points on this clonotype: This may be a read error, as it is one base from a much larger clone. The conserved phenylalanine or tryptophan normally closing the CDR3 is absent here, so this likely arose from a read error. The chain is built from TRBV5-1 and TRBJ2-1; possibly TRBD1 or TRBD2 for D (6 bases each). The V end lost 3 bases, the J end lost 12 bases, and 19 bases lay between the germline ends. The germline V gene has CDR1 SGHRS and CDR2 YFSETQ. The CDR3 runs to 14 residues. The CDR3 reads CASSSTGALAWQFL. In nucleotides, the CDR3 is TGCGCCAGCAGCTCAACGGGGGCCCTCGCATGGCAGTTCTTA.

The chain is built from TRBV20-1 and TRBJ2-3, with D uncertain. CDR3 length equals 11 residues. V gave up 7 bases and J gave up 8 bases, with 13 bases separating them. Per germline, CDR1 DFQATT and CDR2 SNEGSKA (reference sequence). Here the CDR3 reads CSGISVGTQYF. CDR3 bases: TGCAGTGGTATTTCAGTGGGTACGCAGTATTTT.

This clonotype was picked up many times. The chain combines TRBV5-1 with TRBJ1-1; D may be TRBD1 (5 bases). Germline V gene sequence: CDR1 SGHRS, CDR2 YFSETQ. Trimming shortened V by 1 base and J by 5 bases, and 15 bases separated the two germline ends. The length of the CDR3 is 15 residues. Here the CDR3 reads CASSLQGFGGTEAFF. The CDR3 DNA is TGCGCCAGCAGCTTGCAAGGTTTCGGGGGGACTGAAGCTTTCTTT.

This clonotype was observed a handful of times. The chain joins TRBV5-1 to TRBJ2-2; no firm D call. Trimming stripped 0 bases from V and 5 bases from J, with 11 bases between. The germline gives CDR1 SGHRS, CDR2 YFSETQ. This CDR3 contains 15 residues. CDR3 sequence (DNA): TGCGCCAGCAGCTTGGCCGTACAGCCTACCGGGGAGCTGTTTTTT. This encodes CASSLAVQPTGELFF. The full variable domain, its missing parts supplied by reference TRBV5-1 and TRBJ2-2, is KAGVTQTPRYLIKTRGQQVTLSCSPISGHRSVSWYQQTPGQGLQFLFEYFSETQRNKGNFPGRFSGRQFSNSRSEMNVSTLELGDSALYLCASSLAVQPTGELFFGEGSRLTVL.

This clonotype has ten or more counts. The CDR3 DNA reads TGTGCCAGCAGTTTAGGTTCGGCTAGCGGTGACAATGAGCAGTTCTTC. This gives the protein CASSLGSASGDNEQFF. The V and J genes are TRBV28 and TRBJ2-1; TRBD2 agrees at 7 bases. Germline assignment: CDR1 MDHEN and CDR2 SYDVKM. Trimming removed 2 bases from V and 5 bases from J; junction bases left unmatched: 9. The CDR3 contains 16 residues.

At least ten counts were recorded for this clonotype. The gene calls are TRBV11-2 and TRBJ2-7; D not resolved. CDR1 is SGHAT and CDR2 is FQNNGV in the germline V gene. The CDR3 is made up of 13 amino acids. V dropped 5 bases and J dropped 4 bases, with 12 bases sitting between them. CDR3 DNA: TGTGCCAGCAGCCTCTCGGTCGATTACGAGCAGTACTTC. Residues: CASSLSVDYEQYF.

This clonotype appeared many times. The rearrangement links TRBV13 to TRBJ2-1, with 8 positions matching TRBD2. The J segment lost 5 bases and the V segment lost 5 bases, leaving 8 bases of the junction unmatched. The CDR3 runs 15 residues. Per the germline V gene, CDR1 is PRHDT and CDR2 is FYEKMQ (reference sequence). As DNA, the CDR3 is TGTGCCAGCAGCCTAAGCGGGGGAGACCACAATGAGCAGTTCTTC. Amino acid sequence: CASSLSGGDHNEQFF.

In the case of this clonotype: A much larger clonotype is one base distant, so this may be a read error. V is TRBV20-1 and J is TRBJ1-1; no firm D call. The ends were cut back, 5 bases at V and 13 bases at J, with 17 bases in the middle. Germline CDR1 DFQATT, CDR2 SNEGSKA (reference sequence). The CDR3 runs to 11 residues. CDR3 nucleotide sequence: TGCAGTGCTTGGCGCACGGGAGAGGTTTTCTTT. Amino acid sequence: CSAWRTGEVFF.

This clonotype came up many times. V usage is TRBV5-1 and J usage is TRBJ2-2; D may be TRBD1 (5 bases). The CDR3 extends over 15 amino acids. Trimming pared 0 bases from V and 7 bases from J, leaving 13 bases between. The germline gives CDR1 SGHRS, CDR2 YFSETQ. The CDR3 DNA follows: TGCGCCAGCAGCTTGGATCCAGGGCTTGTCGGGGAGCTGTTTTTT. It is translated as CASSLDPGLVGELFF.

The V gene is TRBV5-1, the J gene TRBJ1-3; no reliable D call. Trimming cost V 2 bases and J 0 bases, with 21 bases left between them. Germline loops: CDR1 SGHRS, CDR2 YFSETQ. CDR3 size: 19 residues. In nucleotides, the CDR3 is TGCGCCAGCAGCTTACCAGGCCTCCGAAGGTCCAGCTCTGGAAACACCATATATTTT. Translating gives CASSLPGLRRSSSGNTIYF.

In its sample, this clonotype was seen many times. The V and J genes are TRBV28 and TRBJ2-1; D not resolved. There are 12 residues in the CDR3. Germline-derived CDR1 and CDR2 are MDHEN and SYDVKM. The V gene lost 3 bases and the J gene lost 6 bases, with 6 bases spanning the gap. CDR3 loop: CASSFRPNEQFF. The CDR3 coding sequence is TGTGCCAGCAGTTTTCGACCCAATGAGCAGTTCTTC.

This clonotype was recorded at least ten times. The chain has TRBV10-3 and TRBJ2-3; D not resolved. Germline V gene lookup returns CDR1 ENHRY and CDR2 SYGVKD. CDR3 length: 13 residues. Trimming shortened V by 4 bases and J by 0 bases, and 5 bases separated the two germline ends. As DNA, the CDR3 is TGTGCCATCAGTGCTGCTAGCACAGATACGCAGTATTTT. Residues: CAISAASTDTQYF.

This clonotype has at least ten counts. The CDR3 region has the DNA TGCGCCAGCAGCTCCGAGATGCTGAACACTGAAGCTTTCTTT. Its translation: CASSSEMLNTEAFF. The V call is TRBV5-1, the J call TRBJ1-1; D unclear. This CDR3 has 14 amino acids. V was clipped by 3 bases and J by 0 bases, with 9 bases between them. The germline V gene has CDR1 SGHRS and CDR2 YFSETQ.

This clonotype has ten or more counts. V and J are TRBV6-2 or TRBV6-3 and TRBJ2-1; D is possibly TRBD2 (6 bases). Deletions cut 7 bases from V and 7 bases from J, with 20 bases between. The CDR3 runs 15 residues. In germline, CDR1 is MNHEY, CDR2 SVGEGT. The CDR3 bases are TGTGCCAGCACCAAACAAGGGAGCGGGCGAAATGAGCAGTTCTTC. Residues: CASTKQGSGRNEQFF.

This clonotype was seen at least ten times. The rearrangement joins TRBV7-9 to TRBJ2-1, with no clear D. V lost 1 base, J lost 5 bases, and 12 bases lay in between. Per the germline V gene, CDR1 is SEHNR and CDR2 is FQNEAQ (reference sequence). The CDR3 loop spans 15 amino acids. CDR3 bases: TGTGCCAGCAGCTTAGTAGCAACTAAAGACAATGAGCAGTTCTTC. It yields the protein CASSLVATKDNEQFF.

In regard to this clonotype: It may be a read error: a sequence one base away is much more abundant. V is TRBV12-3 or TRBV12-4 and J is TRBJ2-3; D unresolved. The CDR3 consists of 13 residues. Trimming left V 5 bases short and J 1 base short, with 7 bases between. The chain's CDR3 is CASSITGTDTQYF. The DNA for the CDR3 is TGTGCCAGCAGTATTACGGGCACAGATACGCAGTATTTT.

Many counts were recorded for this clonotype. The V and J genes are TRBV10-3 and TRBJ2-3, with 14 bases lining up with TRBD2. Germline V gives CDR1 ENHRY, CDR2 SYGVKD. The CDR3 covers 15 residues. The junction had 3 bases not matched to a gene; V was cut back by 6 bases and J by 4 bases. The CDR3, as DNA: TGTGCCATCAGACGACTAGCGGGGGGGGCAGATACGCAGTATTTT. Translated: CAIRRLAGGADTQYF.

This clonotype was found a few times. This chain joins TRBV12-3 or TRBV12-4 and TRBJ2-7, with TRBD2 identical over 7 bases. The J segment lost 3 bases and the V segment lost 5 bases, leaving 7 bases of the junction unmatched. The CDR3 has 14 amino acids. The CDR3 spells CASSGGGTLYEQYF. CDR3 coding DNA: TGTGCCAGCAGTGGGGGGGGGACCCTCTACGAGCAGTACTTC.

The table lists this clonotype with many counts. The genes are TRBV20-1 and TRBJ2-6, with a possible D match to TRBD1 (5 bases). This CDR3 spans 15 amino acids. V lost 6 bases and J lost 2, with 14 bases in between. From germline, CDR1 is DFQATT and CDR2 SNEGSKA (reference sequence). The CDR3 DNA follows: TGCAGTGCCAAGCCCACAGGCCCTGGGGCCAACGTCCTGACTTTC. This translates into CSAKPTGPGANVLTF.

CDR3 nucleotide sequence: TGCAGTGCTAAGGGATCAGGACAGGGGTCCTCCCAAGAGACCCAGTACTTC. Translated: CSAKGSGQGSSQETQYF. This rearrangement joins TRBV20-1 to TRBJ2-5; 9 bases are a match to TRBD1. The length of the CDR3 is 17 residues. Germline V lookup: CDR1 DFQATT, CDR2 SNEGSKA (reference sequence). The V and J ends lost 4 bases and 1 base, in that order; junction bases with no gene match: 13.

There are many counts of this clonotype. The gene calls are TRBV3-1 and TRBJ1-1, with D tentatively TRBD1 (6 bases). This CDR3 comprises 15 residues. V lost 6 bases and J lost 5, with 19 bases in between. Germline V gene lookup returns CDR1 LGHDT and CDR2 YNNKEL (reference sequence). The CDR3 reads CASSLNPGRGTEAFF. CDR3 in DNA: TGTGCCAGCAGTCTCAACCCCGGCAGGGGAACTGAAGCTTTCTTT.

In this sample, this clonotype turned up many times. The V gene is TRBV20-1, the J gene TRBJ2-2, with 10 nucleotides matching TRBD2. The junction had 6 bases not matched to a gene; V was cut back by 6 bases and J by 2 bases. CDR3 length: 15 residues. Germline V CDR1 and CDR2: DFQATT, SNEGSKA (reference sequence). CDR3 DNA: TGCAGTGCCCGCCTAGCGGGGGTAAACACCGGGGAGCTGTTTTTT. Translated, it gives CSARLAGVNTGELFF.

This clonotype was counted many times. This CDR3 reads CIHSGGASGSGYTF. CDR3 nucleotide sequence: TGCATTCATAGTGGGGGTGCTAGCGGGAGTGGCTACACCTTC. The chain carries TRBV20-1 and TRBJ1-2; possible D gene TRBD1, 5 bases. This CDR3 spans 14 amino acids. The germline CDR1 and CDR2 sequences are DFQATT and SNEGSKA (reference sequence).

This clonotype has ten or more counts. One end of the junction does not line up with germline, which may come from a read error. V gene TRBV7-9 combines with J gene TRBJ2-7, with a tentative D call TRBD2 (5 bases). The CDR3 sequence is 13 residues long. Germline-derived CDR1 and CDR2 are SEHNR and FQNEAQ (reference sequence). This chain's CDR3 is CASSLPGTYEQYF. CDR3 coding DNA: TGCGCCAGCAGCTTGCCGGGGACCTACGAGCAGTACTTC.

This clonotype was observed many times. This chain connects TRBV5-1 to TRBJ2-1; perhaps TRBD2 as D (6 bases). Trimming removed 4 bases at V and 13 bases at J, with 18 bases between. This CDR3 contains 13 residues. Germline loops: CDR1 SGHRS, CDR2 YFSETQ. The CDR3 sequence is CASSILEGVGQFF. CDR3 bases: TGCGCCAGCAGCATCTTGGAGGGCGTTGGTCAGTTCTTC.